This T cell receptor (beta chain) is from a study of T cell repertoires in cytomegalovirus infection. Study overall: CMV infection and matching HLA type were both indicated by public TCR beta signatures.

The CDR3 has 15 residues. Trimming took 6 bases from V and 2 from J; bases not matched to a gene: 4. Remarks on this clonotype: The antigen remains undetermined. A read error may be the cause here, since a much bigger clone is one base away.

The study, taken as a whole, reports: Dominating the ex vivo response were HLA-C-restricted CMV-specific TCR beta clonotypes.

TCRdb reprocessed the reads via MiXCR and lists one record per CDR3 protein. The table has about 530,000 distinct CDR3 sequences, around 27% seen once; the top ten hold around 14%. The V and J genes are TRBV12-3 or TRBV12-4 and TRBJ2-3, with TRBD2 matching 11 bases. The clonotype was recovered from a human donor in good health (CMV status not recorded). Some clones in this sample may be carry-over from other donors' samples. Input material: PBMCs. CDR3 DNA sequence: TGTGCCAGCAGACCGGGACTAGCGGACACAGATACGCAGTATTTT. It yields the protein CASRPGLADTDTQYF.